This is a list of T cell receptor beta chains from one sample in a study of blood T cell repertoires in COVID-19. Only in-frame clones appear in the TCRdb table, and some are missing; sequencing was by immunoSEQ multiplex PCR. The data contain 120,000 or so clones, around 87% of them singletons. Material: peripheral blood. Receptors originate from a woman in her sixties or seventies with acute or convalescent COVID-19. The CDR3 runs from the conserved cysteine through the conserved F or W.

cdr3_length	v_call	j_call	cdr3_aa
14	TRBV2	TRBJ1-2	CASNLQGLGYGYTF
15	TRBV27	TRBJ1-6	CASSRDRLNNSPLHF
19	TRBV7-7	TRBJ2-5	CASSLQITGPVNIQETQYF
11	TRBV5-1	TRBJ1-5	CASSSEQPQHF
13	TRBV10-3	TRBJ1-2	CAISASREDGYTF
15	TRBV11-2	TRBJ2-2	CASSYRGSNTGELFF
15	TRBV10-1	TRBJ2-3	CASSWTSAGTDTQYF
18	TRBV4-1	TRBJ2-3	CASSPSAGSFLRTDTQYF
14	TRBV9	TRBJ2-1	CASSLHFSYNEQFF
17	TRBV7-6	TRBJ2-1	CASSSRPSGPLGDEQFF
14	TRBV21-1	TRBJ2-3	CASSKGTALDTQYF
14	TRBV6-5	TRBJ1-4	CASSTGNPNEKLFF
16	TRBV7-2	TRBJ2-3	CASSPFGAGATDTQYF
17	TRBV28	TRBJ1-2	CASSLSGGLPYYYGYTF
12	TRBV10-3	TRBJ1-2	CAIRAADYGYTF
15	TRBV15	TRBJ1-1	CATSRGTGLNTEAFF
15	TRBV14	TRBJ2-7	CASSPIKTSAYEQYF
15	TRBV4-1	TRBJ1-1	CASSRYWTDNTEAFF
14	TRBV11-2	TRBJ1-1	CASSLLTMNTEAFF
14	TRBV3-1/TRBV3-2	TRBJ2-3	CASSPGQMGDTQYF
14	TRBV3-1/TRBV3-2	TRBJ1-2	CASSQVNRGYGYTF
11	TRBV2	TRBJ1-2	CASSLGVGYTF
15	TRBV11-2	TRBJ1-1	CASSTRQGMSTEAFF
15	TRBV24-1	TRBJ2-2	CATRGQGGTIGELFF
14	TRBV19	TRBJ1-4	CASSIPGSNEKLFF
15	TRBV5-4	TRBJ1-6	CASSRNRGDNSPLHF
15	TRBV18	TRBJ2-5	CASSPQTGPQETQYF
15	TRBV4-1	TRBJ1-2	CASSQGQGFGYGYTF
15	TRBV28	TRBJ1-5	CASGPGTADNQPQHF
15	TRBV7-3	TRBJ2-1	CASSLDSSSYNEQFF
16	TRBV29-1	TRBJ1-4	CSVDDGTGGATEKLFF
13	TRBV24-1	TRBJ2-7	CATSDFAGYEQYF
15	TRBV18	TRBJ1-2	CASSPSDSTSLGYTF
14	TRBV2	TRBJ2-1	CASSGLAGDNEQFF
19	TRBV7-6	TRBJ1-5	CASSPLSGTGDGSNQPQHF
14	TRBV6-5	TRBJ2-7	CASSHERRGYEQYF
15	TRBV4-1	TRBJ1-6	CASSQRGTWGSPLHF
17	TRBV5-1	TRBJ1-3	CASSPFTGRASGNTIYF
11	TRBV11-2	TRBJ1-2	CASRGTDGYTF
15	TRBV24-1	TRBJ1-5	CATSDGGVGNQPQHF
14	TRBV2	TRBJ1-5	CASNLQLSNQPQHF
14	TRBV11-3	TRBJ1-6	CASSLGPGESPLHF
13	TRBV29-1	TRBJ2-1	CSVGTSAGHEQFF
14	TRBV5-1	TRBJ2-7	CASSTGGGLYEQYF
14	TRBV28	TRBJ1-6	CASSPGQYNSPLHF
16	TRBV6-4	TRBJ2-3	CASSDRASGSADTQYF
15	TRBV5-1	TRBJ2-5	CASSLALAPQETQYF
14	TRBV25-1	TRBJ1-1	CASSVTALSTEAFF
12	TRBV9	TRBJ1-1	CASSTGGTEAFF
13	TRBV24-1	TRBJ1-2	CATSEQGDYGYTF
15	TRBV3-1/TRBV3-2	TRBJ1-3	CASSQDTTPGNTIYF
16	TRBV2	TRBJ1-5	CASSSTVSRGNQPQHF
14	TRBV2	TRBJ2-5	CASGGQGIEETQYF
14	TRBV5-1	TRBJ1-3	CASSLGLSGNTIYF
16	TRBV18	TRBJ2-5	CASSPPGTGAGETQYF
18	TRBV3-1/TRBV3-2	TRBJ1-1	CASNSDGGPGGRGTEAFF
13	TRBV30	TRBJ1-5	CAWSPHPGQPQHF